This T cell receptor beta chain was sequenced for a study of cytomegalovirus exposure and HLA in healthy donors. Study conclusions and caveats: TCR beta V- and J-gene trimming, according to a later analysis, was linked to a missense DCLRE1C variant.

The CDR3 totals 14 residues. CDR1 SNHLY and CDR2 FYNNEI come from the germline V gene. The germline V and J ends were trimmed by 7 bases and 0 bases, with 11 bases remaining between them. Of note for this clone: Its specificity is not known.

The PCR employed 60 Vbeta primers together with 13 Jbeta primers. Some clones are missing from TCRdb's copy, which holds only in-frame ones; the method was immunoSEQ multiplex PCR. The table has fewer than 200,000 clones, over 70% seen once; the top ten hold more than 0.5%. The material sequenced was PBMCs. The receptor's source is a woman between 50 and 59 years old in good health and CMV-seronegative. The chain combines TRBV2 with TRBJ2-3; no firm D call. CDR3 bases: TGTGCCAGCAAGTCTACCTCTAGCACAGATACGCAGTATTTT. Protein sequence: CASKSTSSTDTQYF.